This T cell receptor beta chain was sequenced in a study of cytomegalovirus exposure and HLA in healthy donors. V was shortened by 2 bases and J by 0 bases, with 12 bases between the two germline ends. CDR3 length equals 16 residues. Germline loops: CDR1 SGHNT, CDR2 YYREEE (reference sequence). Method: immunoSEQ multiplex PCR; TCRdb's copy keeps in-frame clones and lacks some. The sample comprises around 150,000 clones, 70% to 90% of which are singletons, and around 2.4% rests with the top ten. V usage is TRBV5-4 and J usage is TRBJ2-1, with a weak D call TRBD2 (6 bases). This receptor was identified in a woman aged 18-29 years in good health and CMV-seronegative. Specimen: PBMCs. The CDR3 bases are TGTGCCAGCAGCTTCGGGCGGGGAAGCTCCTACAATGAGCAGTTCTTC. Its translation: CASSFGRGSSYNEQFF.